The T cell receptor beta chain under discussion was sequenced for a study of Graves' ophthalmopathy and Graves' hyperthyroidism. At the level of the study: Peripheral blood collection took place at initial diagnosis, before any treatment.

Regarding the study as a whole: Most thyroid-expanded clonotypes exceeding 0.001 frequency were also found in blood.

Beta-chain TCR CDR3 regions were amplified from RNA transcripts. After a first-round RT-PCR with HTBI primers, a second-round multiplex PCR was run. MiXCR, applied by TCRdb to the multiplex PCR reads, yields one record per CDR3 protein. The table has hundreds of thousands of distinct CDR3 sequences, 20% to 25% seen once. Hyperthyroidism patients, all newly diagnosed, had under 2 months' duration and ages of 18 to 65. On this clonotype itself: The antigen is undetermined. A clone one base away is much larger, so this may be a read error.

This CDR3 comprises 14 residues. In germline, CDR1 is SNHLY, CDR2 FYNNEI. Sequenced material: peripheral blood. The TCR comes from a woman aged 18-35 years with stable Graves' hyperthyroidism. Some clones in this sample may be carry-over from other donors' samples. The genes are TRBV2 and TRBJ1-1; TRBD1 agrees at 10 bases. CDR3 amino acids: CTSSDRGLFTEAFF. CDR3 coding DNA: TGTACCAGCAGTGACAGGGGGCTGTTTACTGAAGCTTTCTTT.